This passage covers 31 T cell receptor beta chains from one sample sequenced in a study of T cells after posttransplantation cyclophosphamide. Produced via immunoSEQ multiplex PCR; TCRdb's table is partial and in-frame only. This sample has roughly 20,000 clones, with almost 99% found just once. Cells defined as naive were viable CD3+CD4+ or CD3+CD8+ and CCR7+CD45RA+CD45RO-CD95-CD27+CD28+. Sequencing was performed on naive CD4+ T cells sorted from PBMCs. The receptors come from a man aged 35-49 years in good health, CMV-negative, and a related stem cell transplant donor.

The chain employs TRBV11-2 and TRBJ2-2; TRBD1 agrees at 7 bases. This CDR3 contains 15 residues. V lost 5 bases, J lost 4 bases, and 7 bases stayed unmatched. Germline assignment: CDR1 SGHAT and CDR2 FQNNGV. CDR3 DNA: TGTGCCAGCAGCGATGGACAGGATTTCACCGGGGAGCTGTTTTTT. Translated: CASSDGQDFTGELFF. The whole variable domain, remainder taken from reference TRBV11-2 and TRBJ2-2, is EAGVAQSPRYKIIEKRQSVAFWCNPISGHATLYWYQQILGQGPKLLIQFQNNGVVDDSQLPKDRFSAERLKGVDSTLKIQPAKLEDSAVYLCASSDGQDFTGELFFGEGSRLTVL.

The chain joins TRBV7-9 to TRBJ2-1; TRBD2 matches 8 bases. The V gene's germline CDR1 is SEHNR and CDR2 FQNEAQ (reference sequence). V dropped 0 bases and J dropped 2; count of bases not matched to a gene: 0. The length of the CDR3 is 15 residues. The CDR3 DNA reads as TGTGCCAGCAGCTTAGCTAGCGGGGCCTACAATGAGCAGTTCTTC. It codes for CASSLASGAYNEQFF.

This chain connects TRBV7-8 to TRBJ1-2, with D tentatively TRBD1 (6 bases). Germline CDR1 reads SGHVS; CDR2 reads FQNEAQ. V gave up 1 base and J gave up 4 bases, with 10 bases separating them. The CDR3 totals 14 residues. DNA for the CDR3: TGTGCCAGCAGCTTAGGCGGGGGGCTCTATGGCTACACCTTC. It specifies CASSLGGGLYGYTF.

The chain recombines TRBV6-4 with TRBJ2-5, with 7 bases matching TRBD1. V shed 7 bases, J shed 3 bases, and the junction held 11 bases outside the gene matches. Germline V gene lookup returns CDR1 MRHNA and CDR2 SNTAGT. The CDR3 is made up of 15 amino acids. CDR3 amino acids: CASTLKRDSKETQYF. The CDR3 bases are TGTGCCAGCACGTTGAAGAGGGACAGTAAAGAGACCCAGTACTTC.

The chain couples TRBV11-1 to TRBJ2-7; 7 positions match TRBD1. J lost 5 bases, V lost 5 bases, and 12 bases had no gene match. Germline V gives CDR1 SGHAT, CDR2 FQDESV (reference sequence). CDR3 size: 15 residues. The DNA of the CDR3 is TGTGCCAGCAGCCCTAGACAGGGCCCTCGACACGAGCAGTACTTC. This gives the protein CASSPRQGPRHEQYF.

The J gene is TRBJ1-4, the V gene TRBV30; D unclear. Germline V lookup: CDR1 GTSNPN, CDR2 SVGIG (reference sequence). V lost 0 bases, J lost 8 bases, and 4 bases lay in between. The CDR3 spans 11 residues. CDR3 residues: CAWSVQEKLFF. DNA of the CDR3: TGTGCCTGGAGTGTACAAGAAAAACTGTTTTTT.

This clone was counted a single time. J is TRBJ1-3 and V is TRBV7-9, with 9 bases that match TRBD1. V lost 6 bases to trimming and J lost 4 bases; unmatched junction nucleotides: 7. The germline V gene encodes CDR1 SEHNR and CDR2 FQNEAQ (reference sequence). This CDR3 contains 15 residues. The DNA for the CDR3 is TGTGCCAGCAGTGTGGGACAGGGAGGAGGAAACACCATATATTTT. Amino acids: CASSVGQGGGNTIYF.

The genes are TRBV7-2 and TRBJ2-2; 10 bases agree with TRBD1. Germline values: CDR1 SGHTA, CDR2 FQGNSA. The CDR3 sequence is 16 residues long. The V gene end was trimmed by 4 bases and the J gene end by 2 bases; junction bases not matched to a gene: 4. CDR3 in DNA: TGTGCCAGCAGCTCGGGACAGGGGATAAACACCGGGGAGCTGTTTTTT. This encodes CASSSGQGINTGELFF.

The chain carries TRBV6-5 and TRBJ1-1; D gene unclear. This CDR3 spans 13 amino acids. From germline, CDR1 is MNHEY and CDR2 SVGAGI. V lost 2 bases, J lost 1 base, and 5 bases lay in between. The CDR3 sequence: CASSYRGNTEAFF. The CDR3, as DNA: TGTGCCAGCAGTTACCGCGGGAACACTGAAGCTTTCTTT.

The genes are TRBV29-1 and TRBJ1-4, with D possibly matching TRBD1 (5 bases). The V end was cut by 4 bases, the J end by 7 bases, with 10 bases between. The CDR3 has 12 residues. Germline V lookup: CDR1 SQVTM, CDR2 ANQGSEA. The CDR3 coding sequence is TGCAGCGTTGGGGACTCCTCTGAAAAACTGTTTTTT. Translated: CSVGDSSEKLFF. Looking up the rest from reference TRBV29-1 and TRBJ1-4 gives the full variable domain: SAVISQKPSRDICQRGTSLTIQCQVDSQVTMMFWYRQQPGQSLTLIATANQGSEATYESGFVIDKFPISRPNLTFSTLTVSNMSPEDSSIYLCSVGDSSEKLFFGSGTQLSVL.

The chain couples TRBV11-2 to TRBJ2-2; 9 nucleotides align to TRBD1. The ends lost 0 bases at V and 9 bases at J; junction bases unmatched: 8. From germline, CDR1 is SGHAT and CDR2 FQNNGV. The CDR3 is 16 residues long. CDR3 in DNA: TGTGCCAGCAGCTTAGAAGGGACAGGGATCCCCCGGGAGCTGTTTTTT. This sequence encodes CASSLEGTGIPRELFF.

J is TRBJ2-3 and V is TRBV5-6, with 9 bases aligning to TRBD2. This CDR3 has 17 amino acids. Germline V gene data show CDR1 as SGHDT and CDR2 as YYEEEE. Trimming at V came to 0 bases and at J to 6 bases, leaving 11 bases not matched to a gene. The chain's CDR3 is CASSLVRRGRASDTQYF. CDR3 nucleotide sequence: TGTGCCAGCAGCTTGGTGAGACGCGGGAGGGCCTCGGATACGCAGTATTTT.

Only a few counts were recorded for this clone. The chain has TRBV11-3 and TRBJ2-7; 7 nucleotides match TRBD1. The length of the CDR3 is 15 residues. V was clipped by 0 bases and J by 3 bases; unmatched bases: 5. Germline V lookup: CDR1 SGHNT, CDR2 YENEEA. The CDR3 DNA follows: TGTGCCAGCAGCTTAGACGACAGGGCAGGCTACGAGCAGTACTTC. Protein: CASSLDDRAGYEQYF.

The chain recombines TRBV25-1 with TRBJ2-5, with TRBD2 matching over 9 bases. The junction had 4 bases not matched to a gene; V was cut back by 1 base and J by 4 bases. This CDR3 has 15 residues. Per the germline V gene, CDR1 is MGHDK and CDR2 is SYGVNS. The chain's CDR3 is CASSESLAGTETQYF. The CDR3 coding sequence is TGTGCCAGCAGTGAATCGCTAGCGGGGACAGAGACCCAGTACTTC.

This sequence joins TRBV5-1 and TRBJ2-7; 9 positions match TRBD1. Germline CDR1 reads SGHRS; CDR2 reads YFSETQ. This CDR3 has 14 residues. With 4 bases clipped from V and 5 bases from J, the junction kept 7 bases outside the gene matches. The chain's CDR3 is CASSPRTGVDEQYF. CDR3 in DNA: TGCGCCAGCAGCCCACGGACAGGGGTCGACGAGCAGTACTTC.

The genes are TRBV5-1 and TRBJ2-7; 9 nucleotides align to TRBD2. This CDR3 is 14 amino acids long. Germline values: CDR1 SGHRS, CDR2 YFSETQ. J gave up 1 base and V 2 bases, and 1 base lay outside the gene matches. In DNA, the CDR3 is TGCGCCAGCAGCTTCGCGGGAGGGTCCTACGAGCAGTACTTC. This encodes CASSFAGGSYEQYF.

This sequence joins TRBV4-1 and TRBJ1-1; D not resolved. The ends were cut back, 1 base at V and 2 bases at J, with 14 bases in the middle. CDR3 size: 16 residues. The germline V gene encodes CDR1 MGHRA and CDR2 YSYEKL. The CDR3 coding sequence is TGCGCCAGCAGCCAAGCCATACCCTATCGCAACACTGAAGCTTTCTTT. Amino acids: CASSQAIPYRNTEAFF.

The chain has TRBV28 and TRBJ1-4; no reliable D call. V gave up 5 bases and J gave up 2 bases, with 12 bases separating them. CDR1 and CDR2 (germline): MDHEN, SYDVKM. This CDR3 has 15 residues. In DNA form, the CDR3 reads TGTGCCAGCAGTCTGGCCGGGTCGACTAATGAAAAACTGTTTTTT. Its translation: CASSLAGSTNEKLFF.

The J gene is TRBJ2-1, the V gene TRBV11-3; D is possibly TRBD2 (5 bases). This CDR3 is 14 amino acids long. The V and J ends lost 7 bases and 8 bases respectively, with 18 bases between them. Germline V gene lookup returns CDR1 SGHNT and CDR2 YENEEA. The CDR3 here is CASKIGSSSDEQFF. The CDR3 DNA reads TGTGCCAGCAAAATAGGGTCTAGCAGTGATGAGCAGTTCTTC.

The sample holds one count of this clone. The chain combines TRBV19 with TRBJ2-7, with a tentative D call TRBD2 (7 bases). The CDR3 sequence is 16 residues long. Germline-derived CDR1 and CDR2 are LNHDA and SQIVND (reference sequence). Trimming removed 7 bases at V and 3 bases at J, with 22 bases between. The CDR3 coding sequence is TGTGCCAGTAAAGCAGCTCAGGGGTCTAGCGGCTACGAGCAGTACTTC. This encodes CASKAAQGSSGYEQYF.

The rearrangement joins TRBV11-3 to TRBJ2-1; weak D call: TRBD2 (6 bases). V gave up 6 bases and J gave up 5 bases, with 8 bases separating them. This CDR3 comprises 12 residues. Germline V lookup: CDR1 SGHNT, CDR2 YENEEA. CDR3 sequence (DNA): TGTGCCAGCAGTACTAGCAACAATGAGCAGTTCTTC. Its protein is CASSTSNNEQFF. Looking up the rest from reference TRBV11-3 and TRBJ2-1 gives the full variable domain: EAGVVQSPRYKIIEKKQPVAFWCNPISGHNTLYWYLQNLGQGPELLIRYENEEAVDDSQLPKDRFSAERLKGVDSTLKIQPAELGDSAVYLCASSTSNNEQFFGPGTRLTVL.

The chain's CDR3 is CASSLGGLPSYNEQFF. The CDR3 DNA reads as TGCGCCAGCAGCTTAGGAGGTCTTCCCTCCTACAATGAGCAGTTCTTC. This chain joins TRBV5-1 and TRBJ2-1, with D tentatively TRBD2 (5 bases). The V end was cut by 2 bases, the J end by 0 bases, with 12 bases between. From germline, CDR1 is SGHRS and CDR2 YFSETQ. CDR3 length equals 16 residues.

This chain connects TRBV6-6 to TRBJ2-6; D is ambiguous. Trimming pared 4 bases from V and 4 bases from J, leaving 11 bases between. CDR1 is MNHNY, CDR2 SVGAGI, per germline (reference sequence). The CDR3 runs to 15 residues. The CDR3 sequence: CASSFTVRGANVLTF. The DNA for the CDR3 is TGTGCCAGCAGTTTTACGGTGAGAGGGGCCAACGTCCTGACTTTC.

The V call is TRBV18, the J call TRBJ2-2; 7 bases match TRBD2. The J segment lost 4 bases and the V segment lost 8 bases, leaving 7 bases of the junction unmatched. Germline-derived CDR1 and CDR2 are KGHSH and LQKENI. The CDR3 totals 14 residues. The CDR3 DNA follows: TGTGCCAGCGCCCGGGGAGGGTCCACCGGGGAGCTGTTTTTT. This gives the protein CASARGGSTGELFF.

The rearrangement joins TRBV7-9 to TRBJ1-1; 7 bases agree with TRBD1. The V gene end was trimmed by 5 bases and the J gene end by 0 bases; junction bases not matched to a gene: 9. Germline-derived CDR1 and CDR2 are SEHNR and FQNEAQ (reference sequence). The CDR3 loop spans 16 amino acids. The CDR3 DNA is TGTGCCAGCAGCCCTAGAGGGACAGAAATGAACACTGAAGCTTTCTTT. Translating gives CASSPRGTEMNTEAFF. Full variable domain (missing parts from reference TRBV7-9 and TRBJ1-1): DTGVSQNPRHKITKRGQNVTFRCDPISEHNRLYWYRQTLGQGPEFLTYFQNEAQLEKSRLLSDRFSAERPKGSFSTLEIQRTEQGDSAMYLCASSPRGTEMNTEAFFGQGTRLTVV.

This clone was recorded once. The rearrangement uses TRBV15 and TRBJ2-3, with 13 bases identical to TRBD2. Trimming took 4 bases from V and 4 from J; bases not matched to a gene: 8. Germline CDR1 LNHNV, CDR2 YYDKDF (reference sequence). The CDR3 covers 17 residues. CDR3: CATSTRTSGSIADTQYF. CDR3 bases: TGTGCCACCAGCACCAGGACTAGCGGGAGTATCGCAGATACGCAGTATTTT.

Turning to this clone: Other DNA sequences within the sample encode an identical CDR3. The genes are TRBV6-5 and TRBJ2-7; 10 bases line up with TRBD2. V lost 0 bases to trimming and J lost 6 bases; unmatched junction nucleotides: 8. Germline V gene lookup returns CDR1 MNHEY and CDR2 SVGAGI. The length of the CDR3 is 16 residues. Written as DNA, the CDR3 is TGTGCCAGCAGTTACTCGGGTCTAGCGGGAGTTGGCGAGCAGTACTTC. Amino acid sequence: CASSYSGLAGVGEQYF.

The chain links TRBV9 to TRBJ1-4; D remains unclear. In germline, CDR1 is SGDLS, CDR2 YYNGEE. The CDR3 length is 15 residues. V was pared by 0 bases and J by 7 bases, with 13 bases between. The CDR3: CASSVGGQTSEKLFF. The CDR3, as DNA: TGTGCCAGCAGCGTAGGAGGCCAAACCAGTGAAAAACTGTTTTTT.

V gene TRBV7-9 combines with J gene TRBJ2-1, with TRBD2 identical over 11 bases. The CDR3 is 15 amino acids. J lost 4 bases, V lost 3 bases, and 2 bases had no gene match. The germline CDR1 and CDR2 sequences are SEHNR and FQNEAQ (reference sequence). In DNA, the CDR3 is TGTGCCAGCAGCTTTACTAGCGGGAGATACAATGAGCAGTTCTTC. It specifies CASSFTSGRYNEQFF.

This sequence joins TRBV7-3 and TRBJ1-1; TRBD1 aligns across 10 bases. V was clipped by 5 bases and J by 8 bases; unmatched bases: 8. CDR3 length equals 14 residues. Germline V gene data show CDR1 as SGHTA and CDR2 as FQGTGA. CDR3 amino acids: CASSLQGTGAEAFF. CDR3 DNA sequence: TGTGCCAGCAGCCTGCAGGGGACAGGGGCAGAAGCTTTCTTT.

CDR3 DNA sequence: TGTGCCAGTAGCCCGACTAGCGGGACGGTCGCTGAGCAGTTCTTC. Translating gives CASSPTSGTVAEQFF. The chain couples TRBV19 to TRBJ2-1; 11 bases are a match to TRBD2. Trimming removed 6 bases from V and 9 bases from J; junction bases left unmatched: 10. The CDR3 consists of 15 residues. Germline CDR1 and CDR2: LNHDA and SQIVND (reference sequence).